The entry that follows covers one T cell receptor beta chain sequence. As yet, its antigen is unknown. Pooling of second doses given at about 4 or about 12 weeks was done. This record comes from a study of T cell responses to AZD1222 COVID-19 vaccine. Study-wide results and limits: Baseline seropositivity characterized only a handful of AZD1222 recipients.

Profiling relied on immunoSEQ multiplex PCR, and the TCRdb table lists in-frame clones only, not all of them. This sample carries some 56,000 clones, 75% to 90% of them seen once, and the ten largest clones take roughly 6.1%. V was shortened by 2 bases and J by 3 bases, with 17 bases between the two germline ends. CDR3 length: 16 residues. Germline V gene sequence: CDR1 MDHEN, CDR2 SYDVKM. This TCR was recovered from an adult who received the AZD1222 COVID-19 vaccine. The chain uses TRBV28 and TRBJ2-7; D may match TRBD1 or TRBD2 (7 bases each). This sample comprised peripheral blood, obtained 28 days after the second AZD1222 dose. CDR3 bases: TGTGCCAGCAGTTTACTCGGGGGGACAGCCCGCTACGAGCAGTACTTC. Residues: CASSLLGGTARYEQYF. The whole variable domain, remainder taken from reference TRBV28 and TRBJ2-7, is DVKVTQSSRYLVKRTGEKVFLECVQDMDHENMFWYRQDPGLGLRLIYFSYDVKMKEKGDIPEGYSVSREKKERFSLILESASTNQTSMYLCASSLLGGTARYEQYFGPGTRLTVT.